This T cell receptor (beta chain) is drawn from a study of blood T cell repertoires in COVID-19. Method: immunoSEQ multiplex PCR; TCRdb's copy keeps in-frame clones and lacks some. The sample holds about 180,000 clones, 80% to 90% seen once. Sequenced: PBMCs or T cells enriched from blood (not recorded which). This TCR was sampled from a woman aged 40 to 55 with acute COVID-19.

CDR3 sequence reads: CSVHLRRTSGSRTDTQYF. As DNA, the CDR3 is TGCAGCGTCCACTTGCGGAGGACTAGCGGGAGTAGGACAGATACGCAGTATTTT. The gene calls are TRBV29-1 and TRBJ2-3, with 13 bases matching TRBD2. CDR1 and CDR2 (germline): SQVTM, ANQGSEA. J was trimmed by 3 bases and V by 6 bases; bases with no gene match: 15. The CDR3 extends over 18 amino acids.